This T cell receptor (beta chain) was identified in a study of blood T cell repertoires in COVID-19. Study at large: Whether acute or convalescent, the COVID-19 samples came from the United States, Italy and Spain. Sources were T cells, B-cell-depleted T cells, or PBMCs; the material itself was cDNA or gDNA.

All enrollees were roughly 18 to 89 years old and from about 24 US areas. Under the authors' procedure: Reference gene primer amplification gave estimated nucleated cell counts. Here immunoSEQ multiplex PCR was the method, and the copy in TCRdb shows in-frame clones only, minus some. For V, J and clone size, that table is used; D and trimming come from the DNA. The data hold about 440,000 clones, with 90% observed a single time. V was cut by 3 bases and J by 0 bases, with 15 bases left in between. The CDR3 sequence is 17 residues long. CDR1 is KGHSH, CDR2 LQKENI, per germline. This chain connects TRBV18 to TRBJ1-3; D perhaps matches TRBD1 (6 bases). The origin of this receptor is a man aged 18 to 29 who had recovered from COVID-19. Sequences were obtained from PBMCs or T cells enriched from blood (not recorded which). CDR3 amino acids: CASSPREGQSSGNTIYF. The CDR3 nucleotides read TGTGCCAGCTCACCGAGAGAGGGACAAAGCTCTGGAAACACCATATATTTT.